The 8 T cell receptor beta chains listed next were all sequenced from one sample in a study of OX40 agonist ivuxolimab in advanced cancers. The protocol was immunoSEQ multiplex PCR, while the TCRdb copy is restricted to in-frame clones and leaves out a portion. The sample shows some 38,000 clones, around nine tenths of them seen only once. Sequenced material: CD4+ or CD8+ T cells sorted from blood, taken in a trial of the OX40 agonist ivuxolimab. These receptor sequences come from an adult with an advanced solid tumor such as melanoma, head and neck, liver or kidney cancer.

V gene TRBV5-1 combines with J gene TRBJ1-1; no clear D gene. Trimming left V 2 bases short and J 4 bases short, with 9 bases between. The CDR3 has 13 amino acids. Germline CDR1 reads SGHRS; CDR2 reads YFSETQ. The CDR3 is CASSLGRGTEAFF. CDR3 coding DNA: TGCGCCAGCAGCTTAGGGAGAGGCACTGAAGCTTTCTTT. Together with reference TRBV5-1 and TRBJ1-1, the CDR3 gives the full variable domain: KAGVTQTPRYLIKTRGQQVTLSCSPISGHRSVSWYQQTPGQGLQFLFEYFSETQRNKGNFPGRFSGRQFSNSRSEMNVSTLELGDSALYLCASSLGRGTEAFFGQGTRLTVV.

The rearrangement links TRBV6-1 to TRBJ2-2, with D perhaps TRBD1 (6 bases). This CDR3 is 13 amino acids long. Per germline, CDR1 MNHNS and CDR2 SASEGT. The CDR3: CAHKKGDTGELFF. The DNA for the CDR3 is TGTGCACATAAGAAGGGGGACACCGGGGAGCTGTTTTTT.

The chain recombines TRBV4-1 with TRBJ2-7; 8 bases fit TRBD2. V lost 0 bases to trimming and J lost 3 bases; unmatched junction nucleotides: 4. The germline CDR1 and CDR2 sequences are MGHRA and YSYEKL. The CDR3 totals 15 residues. The CDR3: CASSQDISGGYEQYF. In DNA, the CDR3 is TGCGCCAGCAGCCAAGATATAAGCGGGGGCTACGAGCAGTACTTC.

J is TRBJ2-7 and V is TRBV9; TRBD2 is a possible D gene (5 bases). This CDR3 contains 15 residues. The germline CDR1 and CDR2 sequences are SGDLS and YYNGEE. V lost 0 bases and J 5 bases, leaving 15 bases between the germline ends. CDR3 DNA: TGTGCCAGCAGCGTAGAGGTAGCGAGAGTGGACGAGCAGTACTTC. This sequence encodes CASSVEVARVDEQYF.

This rearrangement joins TRBV5-8 to TRBJ2-7; a possible D gene is TRBD1 (5 bases). The germline V gene encodes CDR1 SGHTS and CDR2 YDEGEE. Trimming took 4 bases from V and 2 from J, leaving 28 bases between them. The CDR3 runs to 19 residues. CDR3 in amino acids: CASSLSPIIQEYLTYEQYF. Here the CDR3 DNA reads TGTGCCAGCAGCCTTTCACCGATTATACAGGAATACCTGACCTACGAGCAGTACTTC.

The genes are TRBV27 and TRBJ1-1; no clear D gene. V was pared by 6 bases and J by 1 base, with 12 bases between. Germline lookup yields CDR1 MNHEY and CDR2 SMNVEV (reference sequence). The CDR3 spans 14 residues. The CDR3 sequence: CASRPFEQNTEAFF. In DNA form, the CDR3 reads TGTGCCAGCAGACCGTTTGAACAGAACACTGAAGCTTTCTTT.

The chain is built from TRBV28 and TRBJ2-3; perhaps TRBD1 as D (5 bases). Germline CDR1 and CDR2: MDHEN and SYDVKM. Trimming pared 3 bases from V and 1 base from J, leaving 8 bases between. This CDR3 has 14 amino acids. CDR3 in amino acids: CASSFLTGTDTQYF. DNA of the CDR3: TGTGCCAGCAGTTTCTTGACAGGCACAGATACGCAGTATTTT.

The chain has TRBV30 and TRBJ2-5, with D possibly matching TRBD2 (5 bases). CDR1 is GTSNPN, CDR2 SVGIG, per germline (reference sequence). This CDR3 spans 12 amino acids. CDR3 protein: CAARTRGETQYF. In DNA, the CDR3 is TGTGCTGCCCGGACTCGAGGAGAGACCCAGTACTTC.